Shown below are 15 T cell receptor beta chains from a single sample sequenced in a study of blood T cell repertoires in COVID-19. Using immunoSEQ multiplex PCR, the repertoire was profiled, and TCRdb retains in-frame clones only, with some absent. Here the sample spans around 140,000 clones, less than 85% being singletons. The sequenced material came from peripheral blood. These receptors all come from a woman of 80 years or more with acute or convalescent COVID-19.

The V gene is TRBV6-1, the J gene TRBJ1-1, with D perhaps TRBD1 (6 bases). There are 14 residues in the CDR3. V gave up 3 bases and J gave up 0 bases, with 8 bases separating them. Germline V CDR1 and CDR2: MNHNS, SASEGT. This chain's CDR3 is CASSERGLNTEAFF. CDR3 DNA sequence: TGTGCCAGCAGTGAGCGGGGGCTGAACACTGAAGCTTTCTTT.

The rearrangement joins TRBV30 to TRBJ2-1; 8 bases align to TRBD1. The CDR3 runs to 13 residues. Germline loops: CDR1 GTSNPN, CDR2 SVGIG (reference sequence). With V trimmed by 5 bases and J by 5 bases, 5 bases remained unmatched. The CDR3 nucleotides are TGTGCCTGGGGGACAGGATACCACAATGAGCAGTTCTTC. It encodes CAWGTGYHNEQFF. The variable domain in full, with the rest retrieved from reference TRBV30 and TRBJ2-1, is SQTIHQWPATLVQPVGSPLSLECTVEGTSNPNLYWYRQAAGRGLQLLFYSVGIGQISSEVPQNLSASRPQDRQFILSSKKLLLSDSGFYLCAWGTGYHNEQFFGPGTRLTVL.

The V call is TRBV4-1, the J call TRBJ2-1, with 9 bases matching TRBD2. Trimming removed 1 base from V and 4 bases from J; junction bases left unmatched: 2. Germline loops: CDR1 MGHRA, CDR2 YSYEKL. This CDR3 contains 15 residues. The CDR3 DNA follows: TGCGCCAGCAGCCAAGGACTAGCGGTTTACAATGAGCAGTTCTTC. The encoded protein is CASSQGLAVYNEQFF.

The gene calls are TRBV5-6 and TRBJ1-5; weak D call: TRBD1 (6 bases). CDR3 size: 14 residues. Trimming stripped 2 bases from V and 1 base from J, with 7 bases between. Germline CDR1 SGHDT, CDR2 YYEEEE. The CDR3 sequence is CASSFTGSNQPQHF. CDR3 nucleotide sequence: TGTGCCAGCAGCTTCACAGGGAGCAATCAGCCCCAGCATTTT.

This clone turned up a few times. The chain joins TRBV30 to TRBJ2-3; 9 nucleotides align to TRBD1. Germline CDR1 is GTSNPN and CDR2 is SVGIG (reference sequence). CDR3 length: 13 residues. V lost 3 bases and J lost 6; bases outside the gene matches: 4. CDR3 loop: CAWRITGGDTQYF. The CDR3, as DNA: TGTGCCTGGAGGATTACAGGGGGCGATACGCAGTATTTT. Combining the CDR3 with reference TRBV30 and TRBJ2-3 gives the whole variable domain SQTIHQWPATLVQPVGSPLSLECTVEGTSNPNLYWYRQAAGRGLQLLFYSVGIGQISSEVPQNLSASRPQDRQFILSSKKLLLSDSGFYLCAWRITGGDTQYFGPGTRLTVL.

As DNA, the CDR3 is TGCAGTGCTAGTCCGTCTGGGGCCAACGTCCTGACTTTC. Residues: CSASPSGANVLTF. The genes are TRBV20-1 and TRBJ2-6, with D uncertain. Germline V gene lookup returns CDR1 DFQATT and CDR2 SNEGSKA (reference sequence). V was pared by 3 bases and J by 1 base, with 4 bases between. The length of the CDR3 is 13 residues.

The chain's CDR3 is CASSSSGTVAGGYTF. The CDR3 nucleotides read TGTGCCAGTAGTTCGTCCGGGACAGTGGCGGGAGGCTACACCTTC. The chain recombines TRBV19 with TRBJ1-2; 7 bases are a match to TRBD1. CDR1 and CDR2 (germline): LNHDA, SQIVND (reference sequence). The CDR3 runs to 15 residues. Germline trimming cut 5 bases from V and 8 bases from J; bases unmatched to any gene: 14.

V gene TRBV7-2 combines with J gene TRBJ1-6; D is unresolved. CDR1 and CDR2 (germline): SGHTA, FQGNSA. V lost 2 bases and J 10 bases, leaving 12 bases between the germline ends. The CDR3 spans 14 residues. The CDR3 region has the DNA TGTGCCAGCAGCTTATTGGACTCATACTCACCCCTCCACTTT. This translates into CASSLLDSYSPLHF.

V and J are TRBV6-1 and TRBJ2-7; no clear D gene. Germline V gives CDR1 MNHNS, CDR2 SASEGT. The V gene lost 3 bases and the J gene lost 2 bases, with 8 bases spanning the gap. The CDR3 runs to 13 residues. As DNA, the CDR3 is TGTGCCAGCAGTGATTACTCTGCCTACGAGCAGTACTTC. Its translation is CASSDYSAYEQYF.

This clone was counted only a few times. This chain uses TRBV10-3 with TRBJ2-7, with D unclear. CDR3 size: 13 residues. Trimming removed 4 bases from V and 0 bases from J, with 7 bases in between. The germline V gene encodes CDR1 ENHRY and CDR2 SYGVKD. CDR3 residues: CAISGISSYEQYF. In nucleotides, the CDR3 is TGTGCCATCAGTGGTATTAGCTCCTACGAGCAGTACTTC.

The genes are TRBV5-1 and TRBJ2-5; 11 nucleotides match TRBD1. Germline-derived CDR1 and CDR2 are SGHRS and YFSETQ. The CDR3 consists of 15 residues. With 5 bases clipped from V and 5 bases from J, the junction kept 8 bases outside the gene matches. CDR3 DNA: TGCGCCAGCAGTGAGCGGACAGGGGGCGGTGAGACCCAGTACTTC. It encodes CASSERTGGGETQYF.

The chain joins TRBV30 to TRBJ2-2; 7 bases match TRBD1. The CDR3 has 14 residues. The ends lost 4 bases at V and 10 bases at J; junction bases unmatched: 12. The germline gives CDR1 GTSNPN, CDR2 SVGIG (reference sequence). In DNA, the CDR3 is TGTGCCTGGAAAGGTGGGGCAGGGGGTGCGGAGCTGTTTTTT. This sequence encodes CAWKGGAGGAELFF.

Only one count was recorded for this clone. This chain links TRBV5-1 with TRBJ2-7; weak D call: TRBD1 (6 bases). There are 16 residues in the CDR3. Germline V lookup: CDR1 SGHRS, CDR2 YFSETQ. V lost 3 bases and J lost 0, with 16 bases in between. This chain's CDR3 is CASSYPSDRHSYEQYF. CDR3 bases: TGCGCCAGCAGCTACCCGTCTGACAGGCACTCCTACGAGCAGTACTTC. The whole variable domain, filled in from reference TRBV5-1 and TRBJ2-7, reads KAGVTQTPRYLIKTRGQQVTLSCSPISGHRSVSWYQQTPGQGLQFLFEYFSETQRNKGNFPGRFSGRQFSNSRSEMNVSTLELGDSALYLCASSYPSDRHSYEQYFGPGTRLTVT.

About this clone: The sample contains more than one DNA sequence encoding this CDR3. This sequence joins TRBV9 and TRBJ1-6; 9 bases are a match to TRBD1. CDR1 and CDR2 (germline): SGDLS, YYNGEE. CDR3 length: 15 residues. The V gene end was trimmed by 3 bases and the J gene end by 6 bases; junction bases not matched to a gene: 4. CDR3 nucleotides: TGTGCCAGCAGCGGGACAGGGGAAGCTAATTCACCCCTCCACTTT. This translates into CASSGTGEANSPLHF.

The table lists this clone with a count of one. J is TRBJ2-2 and V is TRBV6-2 or TRBV6-3, with a tentative D call TRBD2 (5 bases). Trimming took 5 bases from V and 0 from J, leaving 13 bases between them. Looked up from germline, CDR1 is MNHEY and CDR2 is SVGEGT. The CDR3 is 16 residues long. The CDR3 DNA sequence: TGTGCCAGCAGTCGAAGGACTCAAGCGAACACCGGGGAGCTGTTTTTT. It yields the protein CASSRRTQANTGELFF.